This T cell receptor beta chain was identified during a study of blood T cell repertoires in COVID-19 (dated by TCRdb to the early 2020s). Regarding the study in general: The collaborator samples originated in the United States, Italy and Spain and spanned the acute and convalescent phases of COVID-19. The prospective study material was composed of cDNA or gDNA derived from T cells, B-cell-depleted T cells, or PBMCs. The dataset comprised deeply sampled blood TCRbeta repertoires from subjects exposed to, actively infected with, or recovered from COVID-19. The repertoires were released in a freely available public database meant as a resource for research on the immune response to SARS-CoV-2. The samples were drawn from the first 160 participants of the ongoing ImmuneRACE study and from 1,254 subjects provided by 6 global collaborators. Sample metadata almost always included a de-identified subject ID, COVID-19 status, age in years and sex. HLA class I and class II types, where available, came from metadata supplied by the sample provider rather than from assay-based typing.

In Seattle, one collaborating source enrolled patients while the infection was active and tracked those patients longitudinally over the course of disease. Whole blood was collected in K2EDTA tubes by collaborating institutions according to the institutions' own protocols. For TCRbeta analysis, collaborators shipped samples as frozen whole blood, isolated PBMCs, or DNA extracted from either of those sample types. At the junction V is shortened by 0 bases and J by 1 base, with 11 bases in between. For CDR1 and CDR2, the germline V gene (reference sequence) lists SGHNT and YYREEE. There are 15 amino acids in the CDR3, from cysteine to phenylalanine inclusive. The sequence is cut down to CDR3 DNA, 45 bases in frame from base 1. As concerns this clone: Its target antigen remains unknown. Base qualities are not at hand, and no much larger clone is one base apart.

The immunoSEQ Assay, a bias-controlled multiplex PCR, was used to amplify TCRbeta CDR3 regions from genomic DNA. For the original study's pipeline: The number of nucleated cells in each sample was estimated by amplification of reference gene primers within the assay. Sequence reads were collapsed and filtered to measure the absolute abundance of every unique TCRbeta CDR3 rearrangement. Productive Simpson clonality was computed per sample as the square root of Simpson's diversity index over productive rearrangements. TCRdb limited this immuneACCESS table to in-frame rearrangements with V and J called. A share of clones is missing; checked studies link under half to unresolved V genes, and the rest is unexplained. V, J and clone size derive from that table, while D and trimming were established from the DNA sequence. In this sample the table shows 220,000 or so clones, around 86% of which occur a single time. The ten most abundant clones make up less than 9.5% of the sample.

Study-level results and caveats: How much clinical and demographic metadata was included differed by source and by participant, and the metadata was provided uncurated.

The chain is encoded by TRBV5-4 joined to TRBJ2-7, with TRBD1 tentatively as D gene (5 bases match). The clonotype was recovered from a woman older than 75 with COVID-19, enrolled during active disease. Sequencing was done on a sample of peripheral blood. CDR3 sequence: CASSLGTSTSYEQYF. The nucleotide sequence reads TGTGCCAGCAGCTTGGGGACATCCACGTCCTACGAGCAGTACTTC.